This TCR beta chain is from a study of T-cell memory formation after mild COVID-19. Overall study results and limits: Shrinking CD4+ clones were chiefly CM and EM; CD8+ ones were chiefly EMRA. CD4/CD8 balance held among clones contracting day 15 to 85, and later expanders leaned CD4+.

This clonotype has more than one count but fewer than ten. What it recognizes is unknown. TCRdb analysed the 5' RACE reads with MiXCR anew, one entry per CDR3 protein. The data contain 400,000 to 500,000 distinct CDR3 sequences, around 18% of them singletons. The TCR sequence derives from an adult woman who had mild COVID-19 (a few samples of this study predate the infection). Cell type and time point are not known. The specimen was PBMCs or a T cell subset sorted from them (not recorded which).

Here the CDR3 reads CASSQDLGGFYGYTF. In nucleotides, the CDR3 is TGCGCCAGCAGCCAAGATCTTGGCGGCTTCTATGGCTACACCTTC. This chain links TRBV4-3 with TRBJ1-2; D not resolved. Per germline, CDR1 LGHNA and CDR2 YSLEER. V was shortened by 0 bases and J by 4 bases, with 12 bases between the two germline ends. The CDR3 is made up of 15 amino acids.